This T cell receptor beta chain was identified in a study of shared clonotypes between healthy human individuals. Study in general: Donor composition was two women and three men, aged 18 to 49. Findings and caveats of the study: In several donors, approximately 5% of naive CD4 clonotypes appeared in common.

The data were produced by immunoSEQ multiplex PCR, yet TCRdb's version contains in-frame clones alone and is incomplete. The sample lists 550,000 to 850,000 clones, approximately 79% occurring once. The length of the CDR3 is 14 residues. Per germline, CDR1 SGHRS and CDR2 YFSETQ. J was trimmed by 5 bases and V by 6 bases; bases with no gene match: 11. With regard to this clone: What it binds is not known.

Recent acute infections and vaccinations were absent in the healthy HIV-negative adult donors. Material: memory CD4+ T cells sorted from blood. Subset: CD45RA-negative fraction. The sequence was obtained from a woman in her 30s in good health. The chain joins TRBV5-1 to TRBJ2-7; 7 bases map to TRBD2. CDR3 nucleotide sequence: TGCGCCAGCACCCCGGAGGGGAGGGCTCACGAGCAGTACTTC. Translation gives CASTPEGRAHEQYF.